This T cell receptor beta chain was observed in a study of T cells in Graves' hyperthyroidism and ophthalmopathy. A lack of ophthalmopathy progression within 18 months defined stable Graves' hyperthyroidism. TCR beta CDR3 regions were amplified from RNA transcripts. The primer set for the first-round RT-PCR of the TCR CDR3 was HTBI. TCRdb analysed the multiplex PCR reads with MiXCR anew, one entry per CDR3 protein. The sample yields about 200,000 distinct CDR3 sequences, roughly 17% seen once. In its sample, this clonotype was seen a few times. The V gene's germline CDR1 is SGHDN and CDR2 FVKESK. V dropped 4 bases and J dropped 5 bases, with 15 bases sitting between them. The length of the CDR3 is 15 residues.

V usage is TRBV14 and J usage is TRBJ2-1; D gene unclear. Material for sequencing was blood. This clonotype was sampled from a man in his fifties or sixties with Graves' hyperthyroidism. The CDR3 protein is CASSPPRRGDNEQFF. CDR3 sequence (DNA): TGTGCCAGCAGCCCCCCCCGCCGCGGTGACAATGAGCAGTTCTTC. Full variable domain (rest looked up from reference TRBV14 and TRBJ2-1): EAGVTQFPSHSVIEKGQTVTLRCDPISGHDNLYWYRRVMGKEIKFLLHFVKESKQDESGMPNNRFLAERTGGTYSTLKVQPAELEDSGVYFCASSPPRRGDNEQFFGPGTRLTVL.